Sequencing of this T cell receptor (beta chain) was carried out in a study of vaccination effects on CD4 cells after COVID-19. Sequencing in the ViraFEST assay came after antigen-specific CD4+ T cells had been expanded with viral peptide pools, which were used to stimulate PBMC. Investigators separated out CD4+ T cells once around nine days of culture had passed. None of the vaccinated had previously contracted SARS-CoV-2, and their nucleocapsid antibodies tested negative. Concerning this clone: Antigen specificity is unknown.

Trimming removed 1 base from V and 3 bases from J, with 9 bases in between. Germline lookup yields CDR1 LGHNA and CDR2 YSLEER. The CDR3 sequence is 15 residues long. The method was immunoSEQ multiplex PCR; TCRdb's version includes in-frame clones alone and lacks a portion of them. This table has some 69,000 clones, 65% to 85% appearing once. The source of this sequence is a human donor who received a COVID-19 vaccine. The chain carries TRBV4-3 and TRBJ1-4; D gene uncertain. Sequencing was performed on CD4+ T cells from PBMCs cultured with HCoV-NL63 spike peptides, taken before COVID-19 vaccination. In nucleotides, the CDR3 is TGCGCCAGCAGCCAAGGGAGGCAACCTAATGAAAAACTGTTTTTT. This codes for CASSQGRQPNEKLFF.